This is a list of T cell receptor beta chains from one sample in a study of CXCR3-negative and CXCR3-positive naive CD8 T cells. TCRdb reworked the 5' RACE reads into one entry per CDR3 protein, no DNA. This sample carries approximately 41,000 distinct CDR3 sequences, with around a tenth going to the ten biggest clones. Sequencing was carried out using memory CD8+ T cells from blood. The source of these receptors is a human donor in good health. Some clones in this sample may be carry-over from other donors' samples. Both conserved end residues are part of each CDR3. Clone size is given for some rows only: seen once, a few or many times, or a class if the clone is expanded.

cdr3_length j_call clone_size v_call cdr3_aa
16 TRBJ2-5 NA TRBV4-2 CASSQPYRERVETQYF
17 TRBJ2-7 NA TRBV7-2 CASSLVSGTGVSYEQYF
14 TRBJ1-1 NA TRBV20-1 CSARPGQGHTEAFF
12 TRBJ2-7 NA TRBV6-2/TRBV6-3 CASSHPTHEQYF
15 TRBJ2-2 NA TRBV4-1 CASSQDRVNTGELFF
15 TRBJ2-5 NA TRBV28 CASSLFSGRWETQYF
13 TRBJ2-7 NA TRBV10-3 CAGGHVGTYEQYF
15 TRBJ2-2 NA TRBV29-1 CSVELAHLNTGELFF
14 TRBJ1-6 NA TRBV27 CASSNGTANSPLHF
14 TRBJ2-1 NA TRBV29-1 CSVEASSSYNEQFF
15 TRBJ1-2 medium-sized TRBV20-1 CSARPLTGINYGYTF
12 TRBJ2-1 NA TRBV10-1 CASSPAGDEQFF
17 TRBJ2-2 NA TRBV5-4 CASSFPFRGANTGELFF
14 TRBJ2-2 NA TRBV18 CASSPPEVIGELFF
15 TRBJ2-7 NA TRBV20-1 CSATLRDRGSYEQYF
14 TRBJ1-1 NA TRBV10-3 CAISESTRDTEAFF
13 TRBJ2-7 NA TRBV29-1 CSFRDGESYEQYF
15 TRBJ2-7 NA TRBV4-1 CASSQGQDITYEQYF
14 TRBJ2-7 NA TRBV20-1 CSAPSPFFLYEQYF
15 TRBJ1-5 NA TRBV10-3 CAISDGTGGPQPQHF
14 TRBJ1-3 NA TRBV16 CASSHSTGGNTIYF